Listed below are T cell receptor beta chains from one sample, sequenced in a study of blood T cell repertoires in COVID-19. Here immunoSEQ multiplex PCR was the method, and the copy in TCRdb shows in-frame clones only, minus some. The repertoire holds around 26,000 clones, with approximately 70% as singletons. The sample was peripheral blood. These receptors came from a man in his fifties or sixties with active or convalescent COVID-19. The CDR3 runs from the conserved cysteine through the conserved F or W. The D gene is left open where the match is weak. Not all rows give a size; the values are once, few, many and, for expanded clones, a class.

cdr3_aa: CASRRRGGGGNYNEQFF; cdr3_nt: TGTGCCAGTAGACGAAGGGGCGGGGGAGGAAACTACAATGAGCAGTTCTTC; d_call: TRBD2; v_call: TRBV19; j_call: TRBJ2-1; clone_size: few
cdr3_aa: CASSLRDRENTEAFF; cdr3_nt: TGCGCCAGCAGCTTACGGGACAGGGAAAATACTGAAGCTTTCTTT; d_call: TRBD1; v_call: TRBV4-1; j_call: TRBJ1-1; clone_size: NA
cdr3_aa: CASNSTANYGYTF; cdr3_nt: TGCGCCAGCAACTCGACAGCTAACTATGGCTACACCTTC; d_call: NA; v_call: TRBV5-1; j_call: TRBJ1-2; clone_size: NA
cdr3_aa: CASSPRDFQETQYF; cdr3_nt: TGTGCCAGCAGCCCCCGGGACTTTCAAGAGACCCAGTACTTC; d_call: NA; v_call: TRBV3-1/TRBV3-2; j_call: TRBJ2-5; clone_size: NA
cdr3_aa: CASTPRGTDTQYF; cdr3_nt: TGTGCCAGCACCCCTCGGGGTACAGATACGCAGTATTTT; d_call: NA; v_call: TRBV12-3/TRBV12-4; j_call: TRBJ2-3; clone_size: NA
cdr3_aa: CASSYRTGGEAFF; cdr3_nt: TGTGCCAGCAGTTACAGGACAGGGGGTGAAGCTTTCTTT; d_call: TRBD1; v_call: TRBV6-5; j_call: TRBJ1-1; clone_size: NA
cdr3_aa: CASSPRTGGIYGYTF; cdr3_nt: TGTGCCAGCAGTCCGAGGACAGGGGGCATCTATGGCTACACCTTC; d_call: TRBD1; v_call: TRBV6-4; j_call: TRBJ1-2; clone_size: medium-sized
cdr3_aa: CASTWTASSGNTIYF; cdr3_nt: TGTGCCAGCACCTGGACAGCCAGCTCTGGAAACACCATATATTTT; d_call: NA; v_call: TRBV6-6; j_call: TRBJ1-3; clone_size: NA
cdr3_aa: CASSPPPSGRAGEQFF; cdr3_nt: TGCGCCAGCAGCCCCCCCCCTAGCGGGAGGGCCGGTGAGCAGTTCTTC; d_call: TRBD2; v_call: TRBV4-1; j_call: TRBJ2-1; clone_size: NA
cdr3_aa: CASSAGQRNTEAFF; cdr3_nt: TGTGCCAGCAGTGCGGGACAGAGGAACACTGAAGCTTTCTTT; d_call: TRBD1; v_call: TRBV27; j_call: TRBJ1-1; clone_size: NA
cdr3_aa: CSVDKTGVKNIQYF; cdr3_nt: TGCAGCGTTGACAAGACCGGGGTCAAAAACATTCAGTACTTC; d_call: NA; v_call: TRBV29-1; j_call: TRBJ2-4; clone_size: NA
cdr3_aa: CASSLDRALGNTIYF; cdr3_nt: TGCGCCAGCAGCTTGGACAGAGCCTTAGGAAACACCATATATTTT; d_call: NA; v_call: TRBV5-1; j_call: TRBJ1-3; clone_size: NA
cdr3_aa: CASSGGDYGYTF; cdr3_nt: TGTGCCAGCAGTGGAGGGGACTATGGCTACACCTTC; d_call: NA; v_call: TRBV12-3/TRBV12-4; j_call: TRBJ1-2; clone_size: NA
cdr3_aa: CASSPTGTYGYTF; cdr3_nt: TGTGCCAGCAGTCCAACGGGAACCTATGGCTACACCTTC; d_call: NA; v_call: TRBV6-5; j_call: TRBJ1-2; clone_size: NA
cdr3_aa: CASSRQYLSMNTEAFF; cdr3_nt: TGTGCCAGCAGCCGACAGTACCTATCCATGAACACTGAAGCTTTCTTT; d_call: NA; v_call: TRBV3-1/TRBV3-2; j_call: TRBJ1-1; clone_size: NA
cdr3_aa: CSVEAGTYEQYF; cdr3_nt: TGCAGCGTTGAAGCGGGAACCTACGAGCAGTACTTC; d_call: NA; v_call: TRBV29-1; j_call: TRBJ2-7; clone_size: NA
cdr3_aa: CASSLDLYNEQFF; cdr3_nt: TGTGCCAGCAGCTTGGATCTCTACAATGAGCAGTTCTTC; d_call: NA; v_call: TRBV5-5; j_call: TRBJ2-1; clone_size: NA
cdr3_aa: CASSSFPDRTKPYNEQFF; cdr3_nt: TGTGCCAGCAGCTCGTTTCCGGACAGAACAAAGCCCTACAATGAGCAGTTCTTC; d_call: NA; v_call: TRBV7-2; j_call: TRBJ2-1; clone_size: NA
cdr3_aa: CASSERTGDNSPLHF; cdr3_nt: TGTGCCAGCAGTGAAAGGACAGGAGACAATTCACCCCTCCACTTT; d_call: TRBD1; v_call: TRBV2; j_call: TRBJ1-6; clone_size: medium-sized
cdr3_aa: CASSKSSEYGTDTQYF; cdr3_nt: TGTGCCAGCAGCAAATCTAGCGAGTACGGCACAGATACGCAGTATTTT; d_call: NA; v_call: TRBV21-1; j_call: TRBJ2-3; clone_size: NA
cdr3_aa: CASSLVSGDSPLHF; cdr3_nt: TGTGCCAGCAGCTTAGTCTCAGGTGATTCACCCCTCCACTTT; d_call: NA; v_call: TRBV11-3; j_call: TRBJ1-6; clone_size: NA
cdr3_aa: CASSYPSISGNTIYF; cdr3_nt: TGTGCCAGCAGTTACCCCAGTATCTCTGGAAACACCATATATTTT; d_call: NA; v_call: TRBV6-5; j_call: TRBJ1-3; clone_size: once
cdr3_aa: CASRGSGTDTQYF; cdr3_nt: TGTGCCAGTAGGGGTAGCGGGACAGATACGCAGTATTTT; d_call: TRBD2; v_call: TRBV19; j_call: TRBJ2-3; clone_size: NA